Listed here are 21 T cell receptor beta chains from one sample, sequenced in a study of technical replicates of blood from several donors. Generated by immunoSEQ multiplex PCR, the TCRdb table keeps only in-frame clones and is missing some. The sample includes nearly 80,000 clones, around 96% seen only once; the top ten take roughly 0.34%. What was sequenced was T cells isolated from PBMCs. These TCRs come from a human donor in good health.

The chain has TRBV5-4 and TRBJ2-3; 9 nucleotides align to TRBD2. The CDR3 contains 16 residues. V shed 3 bases, J shed 0 bases, and the junction held 5 bases outside the gene matches. In germline, CDR1 is SGHNT, CDR2 YYREEE (reference sequence). This CDR3 is CASSSQTSGSTDTQYF. The CDR3 bases are TGTGCCAGCAGCTCACAAACTAGCGGGAGCACAGATACGCAGTATTTT. Looking up the rest from reference TRBV5-4 and TRBJ2-3 gives the full variable domain: ETGVTQSPTHLIKTRGQQVTLRCSSQSGHNTVSWYQQALGQGPQFIFQYYREEENGRGNFPPRFSGLQFPNYSSELNVNALELDDSALYLCASSSQTSGSTDTQYFGPGTRLTVL.

The V call is TRBV27, the J call TRBJ1-1; no firm D call. The germline V and J ends were trimmed by 6 bases and 4 bases, with 12 bases remaining between them. The CDR3 contains 13 residues. Germline CDR1 and CDR2: MNHEY and SMNVEV (reference sequence). This CDR3 reads CASSPNGVTEAFF. The CDR3 nucleotides read TGTGCCAGCAGCCCAAACGGGGTCACTGAAGCTTTCTTT.

The chain is built from TRBV19 and TRBJ2-3; TRBD2 is a possible D gene (5 bases). Looked up from germline, CDR1 is LNHDA and CDR2 is SQIVND (reference sequence). The ends were cut back, 1 base at V and 3 bases at J, with 14 bases in the middle. The CDR3 contains 16 residues. CDR3 in amino acids: CASSIARFEGTDTQYF. The CDR3 coding sequence is TGTGCCAGTAGTATAGCAAGGTTCGAGGGTACAGATACGCAGTATTTT.

The chain carries TRBV4-1 and TRBJ1-5, with D perhaps TRBD1 (5 bases). Germline V CDR1 and CDR2: MGHRA, YSYEKL. The CDR3 totals 15 residues. The V end was cut by 2 bases, the J end by 7 bases, with 15 bases between. The CDR3 region has the DNA TGCGCCAGCAGCCAAAGACAGACGGAGAGGCAGCCCCAGCATTTT. It specifies CASSQRQTERQPQHF.

This chain connects TRBV28 to TRBJ1-4; TRBD1 matches at 9 bases. J gave up 6 bases and V 3 bases, and 5 bases lay outside the gene matches. CDR3 length: 15 residues. Germline V gene sequence: CDR1 MDHEN, CDR2 SYDVKM. The CDR3 region is CASSFSGQGDEKLFF. The CDR3 region has the DNA TGTGCCAGCAGTTTTTCGGGACAGGGAGATGAAAAACTGTTTTTT. The full variable domain, with the rest looked up from reference TRBV28 and TRBJ1-4, is DVKVTQSSRYLVKRTGEKVFLECVQDMDHENMFWYRQDPGLGLRLIYFSYDVKMKEKGDIPEGYSVSREKKERFSLILESASTNQTSMYLCASSFSGQGDEKLFFGSGTQLSVL.

The gene calls are TRBV6-4 and TRBJ2-7; D is unclear. Germline lookup yields CDR1 MRHNA and CDR2 SNTAGT. The V and J ends lost 6 bases and 6 bases respectively, with 15 bases between them. The CDR3 has 13 amino acids. This chain's CDR3 is CASRGSGSSEQYF. The CDR3 DNA reads as TGTGCCAGCAGGGGCTCAGGTTCGAGCGAGCAGTACTTC.

This sequence joins TRBV2 and TRBJ2-1, with 7 positions matching TRBD1. V shed 3 bases, J shed 4 bases, and the junction held 9 bases outside the gene matches. The CDR3 has 16 residues. The germline V gene has CDR1 SNHLY and CDR2 FYNNEI. The CDR3 here is CASSEVTGTMYNEQFF. CDR3 nucleotide sequence: TGTGCCAGCAGTGAGGTGACAGGGACGATGTACAATGAGCAGTTCTTC.

CDR3 amino acids: CAWQVPGQGARQPQHF. The CDR3 DNA follows: TGTGCCTGGCAAGTCCCGGGACAGGGGGCTCGTCAGCCCCAGCATTTT. This chain links TRBV30 with TRBJ1-5, with 12 bases matching TRBD1. CDR1 is GTSNPN, CDR2 SVGIG, per germline (reference sequence). CDR3 size: 16 residues. The ends lost 5 bases at V and 6 bases at J; junction bases unmatched: 11. The full variable domain, with the rest looked up from reference TRBV30 and TRBJ1-5, is SQTIHQWPATLVQPVGSPLSLECTVEGTSNPNLYWYRQAAGRGLQLLFYSVGIGQISSEVPQNLSASRPQDRQFILSSKKLLLSDSGFYLCAWQVPGQGARQPQHFGDGTRLSIL.

The CDR3 DNA is TGTGCCAGCAGTGAAGCGGACAGCTATAATGAAAAACTGTTTTTT. Translation: CASSEADSYNEKLFF. The V gene is TRBV2, the J gene TRBJ1-4; tentatively, D is TRBD1 (6 bases). The CDR3 totals 15 residues. Trimming took off 0 bases at V and 4 bases at J, with 9 bases between the two ends. Germline assignment: CDR1 SNHLY and CDR2 FYNNEI.

The chain links TRBV18 to TRBJ1-5; D may be TRBD1 (5 bases). The CDR3 is 14 residues long. Germline V lookup: CDR1 KGHSH, CDR2 LQKENI. The ends were cut back, 3 bases at V and 7 bases at J, with 13 bases in the middle. The CDR3, as DNA: TGTGCCAGCTCACCGCGGGGGGGGGACCAGCCCCAGCATTTT. As protein: CASSPRGGDQPQHF.

This clone has just one count. V is TRBV6-5 and J is TRBJ2-1, with 10 bases identical to TRBD1. The CDR3 covers 13 residues. CDR1 is MNHEY, CDR2 SVGAGI, per germline. V was pared by 7 bases and J by 8 bases, with 5 bases of the junction left unmatched. For the CDR3, the DNA is TGTGCCAGCACGGGACAGGGGAGCCATGAGCAGTTCTTC. This encodes CASTGQGSHEQFF.

V and J are TRBV15 and TRBJ1-1; D not resolved. Germline CDR1 and CDR2: LNHNV and YYDKDF (reference sequence). V lost 3 bases and J 5 bases, leaving 4 bases between the germline ends. The CDR3 is made up of 11 amino acids. CDR3 amino acids: CATSSYTEAFF. The CDR3 nucleotides read TGTGCCACCAGCAGTTATACTGAAGCTTTCTTT.

The chain couples TRBV4-2 to TRBJ1-1; TRBD1 agrees at 9 bases. J was trimmed by 4 bases and V by 0 bases; bases with no gene match: 3. Germline V gene data show CDR1 as LGHNA and CDR2 as YNFKEQ. The CDR3 length is 15 residues. The CDR3 reads CASSQETGGITEAFF. CDR3 DNA: TGTGCCAGCAGCCAAGAGACAGGGGGTATCACTGAAGCTTTCTTT.

The CDR3 protein is CSVGSGANTEAFF. The CDR3 DNA reads as TGCAGCGTGGGCTCAGGGGCGAACACTGAAGCTTTCTTT. The chain joins TRBV29-1 to TRBJ1-1; TRBD1 might be the D (6 bases). This CDR3 region has 13 residues. The germline V gene encodes CDR1 SQVTM and CDR2 ANQGSEA. V was trimmed by 6 bases and J by 1 base, leaving 12 bases between them.

The chain recombines TRBV5-5 with TRBJ1-5; the D is unclear. The CDR3 has 12 amino acids. CDR1 is SGHKS and CDR2 is YYEKEE in the germline V gene (reference sequence). V gave up 4 bases and J gave up 5 bases, with 7 bases separating them. DNA for the CDR3: TGTGCCAGCAGCATCCAGGATCAGCCCCAGCATTTT. Translated: CASSIQDQPQHF.

The chain employs TRBV7-9 and TRBJ1-5, with a possible D match to TRBD1 (5 bases). Trimming pared 2 bases from V and 5 bases from J, leaving 16 bases between. Per germline, CDR1 SEHNR and CDR2 FQNEAQ (reference sequence). This CDR3 region has 16 residues. CDR3 bases: TGTGCCAGCAGCTTAAATGAGAGATGGGGCGATCAGCCCCAGCATTTT. It specifies CASSLNERWGDQPQHF.

The V call is TRBV5-4, the J call TRBJ2-1; TRBD1 might be the D (6 bases). Trimming removed 1 base at V and 4 bases at J, with 12 bases between. The germline CDR1 and CDR2 sequences are SGHNT and YYREEE (reference sequence). The CDR3 is 15 amino acids. The CDR3 reads CASSLRQAAYNEQFF. The CDR3, as DNA: TGTGCCAGCAGCTTGAGACAGGCTGCATACAATGAGCAGTTCTTC.

The chain uses TRBV4-3 and TRBJ2-1; weak D call: TRBD2 (5 bases). The ends were cut back, 4 bases at V and 0 bases at J, with 10 bases in the middle. Germline V lookup: CDR1 LGHNA, CDR2 YSLEER. The CDR3 loop spans 15 amino acids. CDR3 nucleotides: TGCGCCAGCAGCCCGGACGGAGGCTCCTACAATGAGCAGTTCTTC. Residues: CASSPDGGSYNEQFF.

The V and J genes are TRBV29-1 and TRBJ2-5, with TRBD2 as a possible D gene (5 bases). V was cut by 1 base and J by 0 bases, with 12 bases left in between. The CDR3 is 15 residues long. Germline values: CDR1 SQVTM, CDR2 ANQGSEA. The DNA of the CDR3 is TGCAGCGTTGAAGGATTAGCGTACTACCAAGAGACCCAGTACTTC. Amino acid sequence: CSVEGLAYYQETQYF.

V and J are TRBV10-1 and TRBJ2-1, with 8 bases that match TRBD2. Germline assignment: CDR1 WNHNN and CDR2 SYGVQD (reference sequence). The CDR3 spans 15 residues. V trimming: 4 bases; J trimming: 1 base; junction bases outside the gene matches: 3. CDR3 DNA: TGCGCCAGCAGTGTCGGACTAGCTTCCTACAATGAGCAGTTCTTC. It translates to CASSVGLASYNEQFF.

The chain recombines TRBV14 with TRBJ2-1; D may be TRBD2 (6 bases). Germline-derived CDR1 and CDR2 are SGHDN and FVKESK. The V gene lost 0 bases and the J gene lost 9 bases, with 18 bases spanning the gap. The CDR3 covers 16 residues. The CDR3 sequence is CASSQDWRGSLLEQFF. CDR3 sequence (DNA): TGTGCCAGCAGCCAAGATTGGAGGGGTAGCCTACTTGAGCAGTTCTTC.